Below, 22 T cell receptor beta chains from the same sample are listed, as sequenced in a study of blood T cells in healthy people across ages (dated by TCRdb to between 2014 and 2017). Libraries were prepared through 5' RACE. A second PCR of roughly 7 to 11 cycles was performed with a sample-barcoded 5' primer and a J-beta primer mix. TCRdb cleaned the public reads at Q25 with fastp, built clones with MiXCR and kept in-frame beta chains. Each CDR3 protein gets just one entry, which takes the most common genes and DNA from the rows behind it. The sample has over 1,500,000 distinct CDR3 sequences on record, 39% of them singletons. The ten largest account for roughly 23% of the sample. Sequencing used blood. The receptors were sampled from a human donor in good health.

This clonotype was observed a handful of times. V is TRBV11-3 and J is TRBJ2-7, with D tentatively TRBD1 (6 bases). Trimming stripped 5 bases from V and 0 bases from J, with 14 bases between. Germline CDR1 is SGHNT and CDR2 is YENEEA. The CDR3 consists of 15 residues. The CDR3 DNA reads TGTGCCAGCAGCCGGCGGCAGGGGAGCTCCTACGAGCAGTACTTC. It yields the protein CASSRRQGSSYEQYF.

The chain couples TRBV4-3 to TRBJ2-4, with 8 bases that match TRBD1. The CDR3 is 16 residues long. CDR1 is LGHNA, CDR2 YSLEER, per germline. The ends lost 0 bases at V and 3 bases at J; junction bases unmatched: 4. The DNA of the CDR3 is TGCGCCAGCAGCCAAGAGCGGACAGGGTTCAAAAACATTCAGTACTTC. This codes for CASSQERTGFKNIQYF.

In regard to this clonotype: Mismatch with germline at one junction end may stem from a read error. The chain carries TRBV5-1 and TRBJ1-1; perhaps TRBD1 as D (5 bases). The CDR3 extends over 16 amino acids. Germline V lookup: CDR1 SGHRS, CDR2 YFSETQ. CDR3 residues: CASSLYGVQERQTAFF. CDR3 bases: TGTGCCAGCAGCCTCTACGGGGTACAGGAAAGACAAACGGCTTTCTTT.

This clonotype was seen a handful of times. This chain joins TRBV6-5 and TRBJ1-4, with D possibly being TRBD1 (6 bases). The CDR3 contains 15 residues. Germline-derived CDR1 and CDR2 are MNHEY and SVGAGI. V dropped 2 bases and J dropped 8 bases, with 15 bases sitting between them. The CDR3 loop is CASSYLKGVGEKLFF. CDR3 DNA: TGTGCCAGCAGTTACCTCAAGGGGGTAGGAGAAAAACTGTTTTTT.

This clonotype occurred a few times. The V gene is TRBV7-2, the J gene TRBJ2-1; 12 bases are a match to TRBD2. The trim removed 4 bases at V and 2 bases at J, leaving 6 bases unmatched. The CDR3 extends over 17 amino acids. Germline CDR1 is SGHTA and CDR2 is FQGNSA. CDR3 residues: CASSSPSGGGPYNEQFF. CDR3 DNA: TGTGCCAGCAGCTCCCCTAGCGGGGGGGGCCCCTACAATGAGCAGTTCTTC.

Concerning this clonotype: At one of its ends the junction is not consistent with the germline gene, which may arise from a read error. The CDR3 DNA reads TGTACCAGCAGTGAAAGGGGGAAGGGTACTGAAGCTTTCTTT. Encoded protein: CTSSERGKGTEAFF. The chain employs TRBV6-1 and TRBJ1-1; a possible D gene is TRBD1 (6 bases). There are 14 residues in the CDR3. The germline CDR1 and CDR2 sequences are MNHNS and SASEGT.

This clonotype was seen a handful of times. The rearrangement uses TRBV10-3 and TRBJ2-4; 8 bases fit TRBD1. Germline V lookup: CDR1 ENHRY, CDR2 SYGVKD. Trimming cost V 0 bases and J 2 bases; bases outside gene matches: 12. This CDR3 has 19 residues. This CDR3 reads CAISESNGWQGASKNIQYF. CDR3 nucleotide sequence: TGTGCCATCAGTGAGTCAAATGGTTGGCAGGGGGCATCCAAAAACATTCAGTACTTC.

This clonotype was counted between two and nine times. The gene calls are TRBV7-2 and TRBJ2-6; TRBD1 is a possible D gene (5 bases). This CDR3 contains 16 residues. V lost 6 bases to trimming and J lost 5 bases, with 17 bases between them. Germline CDR1 and CDR2: SGHTA and FQGNSA. In DNA form, the CDR3 reads TGTGCCAGCAGGTCAGCCCAAGGGGTAAGGGCCAACGTCCTGACTTTC. Protein sequence: CASRSAQGVRANVLTF.

The gene calls are TRBV9 and TRBJ1-1; no clear D. V was cut by 3 bases and J by 0 bases, with 12 bases left in between. CDR3 size: 15 residues. Germline CDR1 is SGDLS and CDR2 is YYNGEE. Written as DNA, the CDR3 is TGTGCCAGCAGCGAAACCGCGACAATGAACACTGAAGCTTTCTTT. It is translated as CASSETATMNTEAFF.

The CDR3 region has the DNA TGTGCCAGCAGCTCCTACAGGGATAACACTGAAGCTTTCTTT. Residues: CASSSYRDNTEAFF. The chain is built from TRBV7-9 and TRBJ1-1; D may be TRBD1 (6 bases). This CDR3 has 14 residues. V was clipped by 4 bases and J by 2 bases, with 11 bases between them. The V gene's germline CDR1 is SEHNR and CDR2 FQNEAQ (reference sequence).

The chain recombines TRBV24-1 with TRBJ1-2, with no clear D. Germline V gene data show CDR1 as KGHDR and CDR2 as SFDVKD. V was cut by 4 bases and J by 5 bases, with 13 bases left in between. The CDR3 totals 14 residues. Here the CDR3 reads CATSDTGRQYGYTF. CDR3 DNA: TGTGCCACCAGTGACACCGGGAGGCAATATGGCTACACCTTC.

The chain joins TRBV5-1 to TRBJ2-4; the D is unclear. The J call may be mistaken, given a closer DNA end match to TRBJ2-5. From germline, CDR1 is SGHRS and CDR2 YFSETQ. This CDR3 region has 14 residues. CDR3 in DNA: TGCGCCAGCAGCTTGACACAGAACCAAGAGACCCAGTACTTC. Its translation: CASSLTQNQETQYF.

As concerns this clonotype: A read error is possible here, since a much larger clone lies one base away. V and J are TRBV28 and TRBJ2-6; a possible D gene is TRBD2 (6 bases). The germline CDR1 and CDR2 sequences are MDHEN and SYDVKM. The CDR3 spans 12 residues. This CDR3 is CANSSGGNVLTF. As DNA, the CDR3 is TGTGCCAACAGTTCCGGGGGCAACGTCCTGACTTTC.

The chain carries TRBV4-3 and TRBJ2-5, with a tentative D call TRBD1 (6 bases). The CDR3 has 15 residues. Trimming left V 1 base short and J 1 base short, with 10 bases between. Germline CDR1 is LGHNA and CDR2 is YSLEER. CDR3: CASSQGSGVQETQYF. The CDR3 DNA is TGCGCCAGCAGCCAAGGGTCAGGGGTCCAAGAGACCCAGTACTTC.

The rearrangement uses TRBV7-8 and TRBJ2-1, with 13 bases matching TRBD2. Germline V gene lookup returns CDR1 SGHVS and CDR2 FQNEAQ. V lost 1 base to trimming and J lost 10 bases; unmatched junction nucleotides: 10. This CDR3 region has 17 residues. The CDR3 DNA reads as TGTGCCAGCAGCTTAGACACTAGCGGGGGGGGAGTTGGGGAGCAGTTCTTC. It encodes CASSLDTSGGGVGEQFF.

The chain carries TRBV10-3 and TRBJ1-2, with 11 bases matching TRBD1. In germline, CDR1 is ENHRY, CDR2 SYGVKD. The CDR3 contains 15 residues. V shed 3 bases and J 8 bases; nucleotides not matched to a gene: 8. CDR3 sequence: CAISDNGQGAYGYTF. In nucleotides, the CDR3 is TGTGCCATCAGTGATAACGGACAGGGGGCTTACGGCTACACCTTC.

The sample holds a few counts of this clonotype. This chain uses TRBV7-2 with TRBJ1-2, with a tentative D call TRBD1 (6 bases). V was trimmed by 4 bases and J by 6 bases, leaving 18 bases between them. CDR3 length: 15 amino acids. Germline values: CDR1 SGHTA, CDR2 FQGNSA. CDR3 loop: CASSSDTPGEDGYTF. The DNA for the CDR3 is TGTGCCAGCAGCTCCGACACCCCAGGGGAGGATGGCTACACCTTC.

A single count supports this clonotype. The chain recombines TRBV7-9 with TRBJ1-4, with D uncertain. The germline V and J ends were trimmed by 5 bases and 3 bases, with 10 bases remaining between them. The germline CDR1 and CDR2 sequences are SEHNR and FQNEAQ (reference sequence). CDR3 length: 14 amino acids. CDR3 amino acids: CASSPRGPNEKLFF. The CDR3 DNA follows: TGTGCCAGCAGCCCTCGGGGTCCTAATGAAAAACTGTTTTTT.

A few counts support this clonotype. The rearrangement joins TRBV29-1 to TRBJ1-4, with D hard to call. The V end lost 4 bases, the J end lost 7 bases, and 13 bases lay between the germline ends. This CDR3 spans 13 amino acids. The germline V gene encodes CDR1 SQVTM and CDR2 ANQGSEA. The CDR3 region has the DNA TGCAGCGTTGTTCGGGCAGATCCTGAAAAACTGTTTTTT. Protein: CSVVRADPEKLFF.

The chain uses TRBV7-2 and TRBJ2-1, with a tentative D call TRBD2 (6 bases). V was clipped by 1 base and J by 13 bases, with 17 bases between them. The CDR3 loop spans 14 amino acids. Germline-derived CDR1 and CDR2 are SGHTA and FQGNSA. CDR3 in amino acids: CASSLVWGGETQFF. The CDR3 DNA sequence: TGTGCCAGCAGCTTAGTTTGGGGAGGTGAGACCCAGTTCTTC.

This clonotype was seen only a few times. The V call is TRBV6-5, the J call TRBJ1-1; D not resolved. The CDR3 runs to 13 residues. CDR1 MNHEY and CDR2 SVGAGI come from the germline V gene. The V end lost 4 bases, the J end lost 2 bases, and 8 bases lay between the germline ends. The CDR3 bases are TGTGCCAGCAGTTGGGAGGAAAACACTGAAGCTTTCTTT. Protein product: CASSWEENTEAFF.

In this sample, this clonotype turned up many times. The chain has TRBV20-1 and TRBJ2-4, with 7 nucleotides matching TRBD1. Per germline, CDR1 DFQATT and CDR2 SNEGSKA (reference sequence). The CDR3 has 14 residues. Germline trimming cut 4 bases from V and 8 bases from J; bases unmatched to any gene: 11. The CDR3: CSATKGGLLDIQYF. The CDR3 DNA follows: TGCAGTGCTACCAAAGGGGGCTTGTTGGACATTCAGTACTTC.